This T cell receptor beta chain was profiled in a study of OX40 agonist ivuxolimab in advanced cancers. Whole-study context: People who had prior anti-PD-1, anti-PD-L1 or anti-CTLA-4 therapy could take part, and 40% had some.

The assay was immunoSEQ multiplex PCR, and TCRdb's table has in-frame clones only and misses some. The table lists fewer than 65,000 clones, 70% to 90% of them singletons. The CDR3 totals 13 residues. Trimming removed 2 bases from V and 2 bases from J, with 3 bases in between. Germline CDR1 is MDHEN and CDR2 is SYDVKM. This receptor was identified in an adult with an advanced solid tumor such as melanoma, head and neck, liver or kidney cancer. The chain has TRBV28 and TRBJ1-4; the D is unclear. This specimen was CD4+ or CD8+ T cells sorted from blood, taken in a trial of the OX40 agonist ivuxolimab. This CDR3 reads CASSLGTNEKLFF. As DNA, the CDR3 is TGTGCCAGCAGTTTAGGGACTAATGAAAAACTGTTTTTT.